Listed below are T cell receptor beta chains from one sample, sequenced in a study of immune evolution from preneoplasia to lung adenocarcinoma. This table comes from immunoSEQ multiplex PCR, and its TCRdb copy is limited to in-frame clones, with some not included. The data show roughly 9,900 clones, 60% to 85% seen once. The sample comprised FFPE minimally invasive lung adenocarcinoma tissue. All receptors derive from a person between 65 and 79 years old with lung adenocarcinoma. Some clones in this sample may be carry-over from other donors' samples. Each CDR3 is given with its conserved first and last residue. The D gene is left open where the match is weak. Clone size is stated in some rows and not others, as once, few, many or a class when expanded.

d_call,j_call,clone_size,v_call,cdr3_length,cdr3_aa,cdr3_nt
-,TRBJ2-7,-,TRBV27,13,CASRYAGQHEQYF,TGTGCCAGCCGCTACGCGGGGCAGCACGAGCAGTACTTC
TRBD1,TRBJ2-3,-,TRBV19,14,CASMGQGYIDTQYF,TGTGCCAGTATGGGACAGGGGTATATAGATACGCAGTATTTT
-,TRBJ1-1,-,TRBV7-9,14,CASSKREGNTEAFF,TGTGCCAGCAGCAAGAGGGAGGGGAACACTGAAGCTTTCTTT
-,TRBJ2-7,once,TRBV5-6,15,CASSRSGGLSYEQYF,TGTGCCAGCAGCCGATCCGGGGGACTCTCCTACGAGCAGTACTTC
TRBD2,TRBJ2-7,-,TRBV28,18,CASSTVRLAGVYSYEQYF,TGTGCCAGCAGTACGGTTAGACTAGCGGGGGTTTATTCCTACGAGCAGTACTTC
-,TRBJ2-5,-,TRBV20-1,11,CSANKVETQYF,TGCAGTGCTAACAAGGTAGAGACCCAGTACTTC
-,TRBJ1-1,-,TRBV6-1,13,CASQRGWRTEAFF,TGTGCCTCTCAAAGGGGGTGGCGGACTGAAGCTTTCTTT
TRBD1,TRBJ2-1,-,TRBV5-1,17,CASSNRVTGNPYNEQFF,TGCGCCAGCAGCAATCGGGTGACAGGGAACCCCTACAATGAGCAGTTCTTC
-,TRBJ2-7,-,TRBV7-2,14,CASSLSGAIYEQYF,TGTGCCAGCAGCTTGTCGGGGGCAATCTACGAGCAGTACTTC
-,TRBJ2-3,once,TRBV6-5,14,CASSYDSRADTQYF,TGTGCCAGCAGTTACGACAGCCGGGCGGATACGCAGTATTTT
TRBD1,TRBJ2-3,-,TRBV7-9,15,CASRLQGAGADTQYF,TGTGCCAGCAGGTTACAGGGGGCCGGAGCAGATACGCAGTATTTT
-,TRBJ2-7,-,TRBV2,13,CASSLDSPYEQYF,TGTGCCAGCAGCTTGGACAGTCCTTACGAGCAGTACTTC
-,TRBJ2-5,-,TRBV7-9,15,CASSLYGSLGETQYF,TGTGCCAGCAGCTTATACGGGAGTTTAGGAGAGACCCAGTACTTC
-,TRBJ2-5,-,TRBV6-6,13,CASREQAEETQYF,TGTGCCAGCAGGGAACAGGCGGAAGAGACCCAGTACTTC
-,TRBJ2-2,-,TRBV7-8,16,CASSLSASVNTGELFF,TGTGCCAGCAGCTTAAGCGCCTCTGTGAACACCGGGGAGCTGTTTTTT
TRBD2,TRBJ2-7,-,TRBV11-2,15,CASSRLAGTSGEQYF,TGTGCCAGCAGCCGACTAGCGGGGACCTCCGGCGAGCAGTACTTC
-,TRBJ2-2,-,TRBV6-5,14,CASSPGGRTGELFF,TGTGCCAGCAGTCCGGGGGGCCGGACCGGGGAGCTGTTTTTT
TRBD1,TRBJ2-7,-,TRBV2,15,CASSDGGQGAYEQYF,TGTGCCAGCAGTGATGGGGGACAGGGGGCCTACGAGCAGTACTTC
TRBD1,TRBJ1-3,few,TRBV9,15,CASSTTGESGNTIYF,TGTGCCAGCAGCACAACAGGGGAATCTGGAAACACCATATATTTT
TRBD1,TRBJ1-4,-,TRBV5-1,16,CASSLIPGTGDEKLFF,TGCGCCAGCAGCTTGATCCCTGGGACAGGGGATGAAAAACTGTTTTTT
-,TRBJ1-2,-,TRBV19,14,CASSIRGRDYGYTF,TGTGCCAGTAGTATCAGGGGAAGGGACTATGGCTACACCTTC
-,TRBJ1-5,-,TRBV28,16,CASRRLGSISNQPQHF,TGTGCCAGCAGGCGACTGGGCTCAATCAGCAATCAGCCCCAGCATTTT
-,TRBJ2-1,once,TRBV2,12,CASLTGYNEQFF,TGTGCCAGCTTAACGGGGTACAATGAGCAGTTCTTC
-,TRBJ2-7,-,TRBV7-2,11,CASLSYYEQYF,TGTGCCAGCTTATCCTACTACGAGCAGTACTTC
TRBD1,TRBJ1-4,-,TRBV5-1,16,CASSLEQVGGGEKLFF,TGCGCCAGCAGCTTGGAACAAGTAGGGGGCGGTGAAAAACTGTTTTTT
-,TRBJ1-5,-,TRBV7-8,17,CASSLGGTARTGQPQHF,TGTGCCAGCAGCTTAGGAGGGACCGCTCGGACTGGGCAGCCCCAGCATTTT
TRBD2,TRBJ2-5,-,TRBV6-1,13,CASRALAGETQYF,TGTGCCAGCAGAGCTCTAGCGGGGGAGACCCAGTACTTC
TRBD1,TRBJ2-3,-,TRBV7-9,14,CASGQGGSTDTQYF,TGTGCCAGCGGACAGGGGGGAAGCACAGATACGCAGTATTTT
TRBD1,TRBJ1-1,-,TRBV5-1,14,CASSEDRVGPEAFF,TGCGCCAGCAGTGAGGACAGGGTTGGTCCTGAAGCTTTCTTT
TRBD2,TRBJ2-1,-,TRBV19,13,CASGLAIYNEQFF,TGTGCCAGTGGACTAGCCATCTACAATGAGCAGTTCTTC
-,TRBJ1-5,-,TRBV19,15,CAASRDDMQNQPQHF,TGTGCCGCCTCCCGGGACGACATGCAGAATCAGCCCCAGCATTTT
-,TRBJ1-2,-,TRBV19,14,CASSEVQGSYGYTF,TGTGCCAGTAGTGAGGTTCAGGGGTCCTATGGCTACACCTTC
TRBD1,TRBJ1-4,-,TRBV5-1,14,CASSTGQGDEKLFF,TGCGCCAGCAGCACCGGACAGGGTGATGAAAAACTGTTTTTT
TRBD1,TRBJ1-2,-,TRBV28,17,CASTQGGQGARNYGYTF,TGTGCCAGCACCCAGGGGGGGCAGGGGGCGAGGAACTATGGCTACACCTTC
-,TRBJ1-1,once,TRBV2,14,CASTPPRVNTEAFF,TGTGCCAGCACCCCCCCGAGGGTGAACACTGAAGCTTTCTTT
TRBD1,TRBJ1-1,-,TRBV30,14,CASQRDSRISEAFF,TGTGCCTCGCAGCGGGACAGTCGGATTTCTGAAGCTTTCTTT
TRBD1,TRBJ1-1,-,TRBV5-1,13,CASSPGQGTEAFF,TGCGCCAGCAGCCCGGGACAGGGAACTGAAGCTTTCTTT
-,TRBJ1-4,-,TRBV28,12,CASSLWNEKLFF,TGTGCCAGCAGTTTGTGGAATGAAAAACTGTTTTTT
TRBD1,TRBJ2-3,-,TRBV7-6,14,CASSSSGGADTQYF,TGTGCCAGCAGCTCCTCAGGGGGCGCAGATACGCAGTATTTT
TRBD1,TRBJ2-7,-,TRBV7-2,16,CASSLGGGQGAYEQYF,TGTGCCAGCAGCTTAGGAGGTGGGCAGGGGGCCTACGAGCAGTACTTC
TRBD1,TRBJ1-5,few,TRBV19,16,CASSIEGTGFRQPQHF,TGTGCCAGTAGTATAGAAGGGACAGGGTTCCGCCAGCCCCAGCATTTT
-,TRBJ2-5,-,TRBV29-1,15,CSVRGSAGNQETQYF,TGCAGCGTCCGGGGAAGTGCAGGGAACCAAGAGACCCAGTACTTC
-,TRBJ1-1,-,TRBV30,15,CAWRVANRVNTEAFF,TGTGCCTGGAGAGTCGCTAACCGAGTGAACACTGAAGCTTTCTTT
TRBD1,TRBJ1-1,-,TRBV19,13,CASMGQGGTEAFF,TGTGCCAGTATGGGACAGGGAGGCACTGAAGCTTTCTTT
TRBD1,TRBJ2-5,-,TRBV11-2,14,CASSFGQGRETQYF,TGTGCCAGCAGCTTTGGACAGGGGCGAGAGACCCAGTACTTC
TRBD1,TRBJ2-3,-,TRBV9,15,CASSPPGQGPNTQYF,TGTGCCAGCAGCCCTCCGGGACAGGGTCCCAATACGCAGTATTTT